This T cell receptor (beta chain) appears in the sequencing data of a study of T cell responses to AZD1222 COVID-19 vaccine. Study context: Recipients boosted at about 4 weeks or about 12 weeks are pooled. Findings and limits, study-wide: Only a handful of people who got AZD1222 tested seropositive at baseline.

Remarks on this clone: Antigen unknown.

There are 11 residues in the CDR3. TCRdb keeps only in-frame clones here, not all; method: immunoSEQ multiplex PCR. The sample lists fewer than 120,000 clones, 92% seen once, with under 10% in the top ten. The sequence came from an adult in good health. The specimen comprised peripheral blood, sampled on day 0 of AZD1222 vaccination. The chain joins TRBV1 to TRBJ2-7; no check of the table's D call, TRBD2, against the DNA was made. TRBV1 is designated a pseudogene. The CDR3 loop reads CTSRGGRVQYF. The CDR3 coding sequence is TGCACCAGCAGGGGGGGGCGGGTGCAGTACTTC.